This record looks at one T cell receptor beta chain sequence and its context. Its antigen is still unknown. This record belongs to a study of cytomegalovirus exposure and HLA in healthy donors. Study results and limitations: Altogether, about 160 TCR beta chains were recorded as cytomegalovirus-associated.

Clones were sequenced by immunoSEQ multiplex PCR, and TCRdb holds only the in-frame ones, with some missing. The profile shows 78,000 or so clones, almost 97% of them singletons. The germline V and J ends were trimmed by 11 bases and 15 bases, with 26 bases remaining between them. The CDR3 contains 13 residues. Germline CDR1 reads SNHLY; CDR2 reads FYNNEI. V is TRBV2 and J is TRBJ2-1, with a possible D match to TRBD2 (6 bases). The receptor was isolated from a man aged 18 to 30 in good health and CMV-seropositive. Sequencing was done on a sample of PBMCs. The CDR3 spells CAGGDIPPKLRFF. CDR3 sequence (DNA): TGTGCCGGAGGGGATATTCCCCCGAAATTACGGTTCTTC. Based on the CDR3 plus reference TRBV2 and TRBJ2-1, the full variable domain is EPEVTQTPSHQVTQMGQEVILRCVPISNHLYFYWYRQILGQKVEFLVSFYNNEISEKSEIFDDQFSVERPDGSNFTLKIRSTKLEDSAMYFCAGGDIPPKLRFFGPGTRLTVL.